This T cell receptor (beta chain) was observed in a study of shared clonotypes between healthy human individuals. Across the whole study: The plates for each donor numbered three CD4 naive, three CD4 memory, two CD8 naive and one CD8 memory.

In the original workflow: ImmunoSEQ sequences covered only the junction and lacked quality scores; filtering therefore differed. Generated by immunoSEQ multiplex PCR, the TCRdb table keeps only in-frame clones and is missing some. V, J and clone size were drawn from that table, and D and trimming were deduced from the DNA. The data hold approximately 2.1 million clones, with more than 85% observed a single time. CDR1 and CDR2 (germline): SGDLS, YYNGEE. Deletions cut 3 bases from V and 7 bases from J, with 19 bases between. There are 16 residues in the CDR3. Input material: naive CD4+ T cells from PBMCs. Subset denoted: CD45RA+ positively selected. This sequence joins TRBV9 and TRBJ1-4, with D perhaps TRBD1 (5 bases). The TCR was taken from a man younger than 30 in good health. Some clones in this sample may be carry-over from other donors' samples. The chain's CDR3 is CASSALSGQGSEKLFF. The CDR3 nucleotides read TGTGCCAGCAGCGCTCTAAGTGGTCAGGGTTCTGAAAAACTGTTTTTT.